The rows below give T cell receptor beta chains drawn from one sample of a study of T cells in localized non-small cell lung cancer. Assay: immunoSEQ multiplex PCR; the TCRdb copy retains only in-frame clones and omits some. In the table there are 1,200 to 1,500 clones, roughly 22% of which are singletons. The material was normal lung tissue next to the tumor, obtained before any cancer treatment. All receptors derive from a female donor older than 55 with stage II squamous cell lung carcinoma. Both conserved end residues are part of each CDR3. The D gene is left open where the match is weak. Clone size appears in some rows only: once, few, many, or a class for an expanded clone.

CDR3aa: CASSFPRGRGDTEAFF
CDR3nt: TGTGCCAGCAGCTTTCCCCGGGGCAGGGGGGACACTGAAGCTTTCTTT
d_gene: TRBD1
len: 16
v_gene: TRBV11-3
abundance: -
j_gene: TRBJ1-1

CDR3aa: CASSPPFEGAGGYTF
CDR3nt: TGTGCCAGCTCACCACCGTTCGAGGGGGCCGGTGGCTACACCTTC
d_gene: TRBD1
len: 15
v_gene: TRBV18
abundance: -
j_gene: TRBJ1-2

CDR3aa: CASSLAGFNTIYF
CDR3nt: TGTGCCAGCAGCTTAGCGGGGTTTAACACCATATATTTT
d_gene: -
len: 13
v_gene: TRBV7-2
abundance: -
j_gene: TRBJ1-3

CDR3aa: CAWSVGIAGKNEQYF
CDR3nt: TGTGCCTGGAGTGTAGGGATAGCGGGCAAGAACGAGCAGTACTTC
d_gene: TRBD2
len: 15
v_gene: TRBV30
abundance: -
j_gene: TRBJ2-7

CDR3aa: CASSSQGSGANVLTF
CDR3nt: TGTGCCAGCAGCTCACAGGGCTCTGGGGCCAACGTCCTGACTTTC
d_gene: -
len: 15
v_gene: TRBV9
abundance: -
j_gene: TRBJ2-6

CDR3aa: CSVSGTSETQYF
CDR3nt: TGCAGCGTTTCCGGGACTAGCGAGACCCAGTACTTC
d_gene: TRBD2
len: 12
v_gene: TRBV29-1
abundance: -
j_gene: TRBJ2-5

CDR3aa: CSVVVIPGTEAFF
CDR3nt: TGCAGCGTTGTTGTTATCCCTGGGACTGAAGCTTTCTTT
d_gene: -
len: 13
v_gene: TRBV29-1
abundance: -
j_gene: TRBJ1-1

CDR3aa: CASSYSSVGQGYNSPLHF
CDR3nt: TGTGCCAGCAGTTACTCGAGCGTCGGACAGGGTTACAATTCACCCCTCCACTTT
d_gene: TRBD1
len: 18
v_gene: TRBV6-8
abundance: -
j_gene: TRBJ1-6

CDR3aa: CASSIRDGSYEQYF
CDR3nt: TGTGCCAGTAGTATCCGGGACGGATCCTACGAGCAGTACTTC
d_gene: -
len: 14
v_gene: TRBV19
abundance: -
j_gene: TRBJ2-7

CDR3aa: CAISESGPTYNEQFF
CDR3nt: TGTGCCATCAGTGAGTCGGGCCCGACCTACAATGAGCAGTTCTTC
d_gene: -
len: 15
v_gene: TRBV10-3
abundance: few
j_gene: TRBJ2-1

CDR3aa: CASNPGLASTDTQYF
CDR3nt: TGTGCCAGTAACCCCGGACTAGCGTCCACAGATACGCAGTATTTT
d_gene: TRBD2
len: 15
v_gene: TRBV19
abundance: -
j_gene: TRBJ2-3

CDR3aa: CASSEAPGSTDTQYF
CDR3nt: TGTGCCAGCAGTGAAGCGCCAGGGAGCACAGATACGCAGTATTTT
d_gene: -
len: 15
v_gene: TRBV6-1
abundance: -
j_gene: TRBJ2-3

CDR3aa: CASSINLLGYTF
CDR3nt: TGTGCCAGTAGTATCAATCTCCTTGGCTACACCTTC
d_gene: -
len: 12
v_gene: TRBV19
abundance: -
j_gene: TRBJ1-2

CDR3aa: CASSMGWGYNEQFF
CDR3nt: TGTGCCAGTAGTATGGGGTGGGGGTACAATGAGCAGTTCTTC
d_gene: -
len: 14
v_gene: TRBV19
abundance: -
j_gene: TRBJ2-1

CDR3aa: CASSLVLGAGRGETQYF
CDR3nt: TGTGCCAGCAGCTTAGTCCTGGGGGCGGGGAGAGGAGAGACCCAGTACTTC
d_gene: -
len: 17
v_gene: TRBV11-1
abundance: -
j_gene: TRBJ2-5

CDR3aa: CASSQGLGTGQETQYF
CDR3nt: TGTGCCAGCAGCCAAGGACTCGGGACAGGCCAAGAGACCCAGTACTTC
d_gene: TRBD1
len: 16
v_gene: TRBV14
abundance: -
j_gene: TRBJ2-5

CDR3aa: CASSLRLREGNEQFF
CDR3nt: TGTGCCAGCAGCTTAAGGCTGCGGGAGGGGAATGAGCAGTTCTTC
d_gene: TRBD2
len: 15
v_gene: TRBV11-3
abundance: few
j_gene: TRBJ2-1

CDR3aa: CASSQGALAGNDEQFF
CDR3nt: TGCGCCAGCAGCCAAGGGGCCCTAGCGGGGAATGATGAGCAGTTCTTC
d_gene: TRBD2
len: 16
v_gene: TRBV4-1
abundance: -
j_gene: TRBJ2-1

CDR3aa: CASGRSGRATNEQFF
CDR3nt: TGTGCCTCGGGGCGTAGCGGGAGGGCGACGAATGAGCAGTTCTTC
d_gene: TRBD2
len: 15
v_gene: TRBV30
abundance: -
j_gene: TRBJ2-1

CDR3aa: CSMGQGRSGYTF
CDR3nt: TGCAGCATGGGACAGGGGAGAAGTGGCTACACCTTC
d_gene: TRBD1
len: 12
v_gene: TRBV29-1
abundance: few
j_gene: TRBJ1-2

CDR3aa: CASSRLGDTLGEQYF
CDR3nt: TGTGCCAGCAGCCGATTGGGGGACACCCTTGGGGAGCAGTACTTC
d_gene: -
len: 15
v_gene: TRBV11-3
abundance: few
j_gene: TRBJ2-7

CDR3aa: CASKRQLNEKLFF
CDR3nt: TGTGCCAGCAAACGACAGTTAAATGAAAAACTGTTTTTT
d_gene: -
len: 13
v_gene: TRBV28
abundance: few
j_gene: TRBJ1-4

CDR3aa: CASSYSGSGGDEQFF
CDR3nt: TGTGCCAGCAGTTACAGTGGTAGCGGTGGTGATGAGCAGTTCTTC
d_gene: -
len: 15
v_gene: TRBV6-8
abundance: -
j_gene: TRBJ2-1

CDR3aa: CASSSLRGRRGELFF
CDR3nt: TGTGCCAGCAGCTCTCTCAGGGGGCGTCGCGGGGAGCTGTTTTTT
d_gene: TRBD1
len: 15
v_gene: TRBV6-8
abundance: few
j_gene: TRBJ2-2

CDR3aa: CASSVASGGAVGTGELFF
CDR3nt: TGTGCCAGCAGCGTAGCCAGCGGGGGGGCAGTGGGCACCGGGGAGCTGTTTTTT
d_gene: TRBD2
len: 18
v_gene: TRBV9
abundance: -
j_gene: TRBJ2-2

CDR3aa: CASSYLREADSGNEQFF
CDR3nt: TGTGCCAGCAGTTACCTCCGGGAGGCCGATTCGGGAAATGAGCAGTTCTTC
d_gene: TRBD2
len: 17
v_gene: TRBV6-8
abundance: -
j_gene: TRBJ2-1

CDR3aa: CASSLDQFITEAFF
CDR3nt: TGTGCCAGCAGCTTAGATCAGTTTATCACTGAAGCTTTCTTT
d_gene: -
len: 14
v_gene: TRBV11-3
abundance: -
j_gene: TRBJ1-1

CDR3aa: CASSEEQGVGGSSYNEQFF
CDR3nt: TGTGCCAGCAGTGAAGAACAGGGGGTGGGTGGTTCCTCCTACAATGAGCAGTTCTTC
d_gene: TRBD1
len: 19
v_gene: TRBV6-1
abundance: large
j_gene: TRBJ2-1

CDR3aa: CAGREGMNTEAFF
CDR3nt: TGTGCCGGCCGGGAGGGGATGAACACTGAAGCTTTCTTT
d_gene: -
len: 13
v_gene: TRBV18
abundance: -
j_gene: TRBJ1-1

CDR3aa: CASGLVPPGLAAEQFF
CDR3nt: TGTGCTAGTGGTTTGGTCCCCCCGGGACTAGCCGCCGAGCAGTTCTTC
d_gene: TRBD2
len: 16
v_gene: TRBV12-5
abundance: -
j_gene: TRBJ2-1

CDR3aa: CASSRGQPDTEAFF
CDR3nt: TGCGCCAGCAGCAGAGGACAGCCAGACACTGAAGCTTTCTTT
d_gene: -
len: 14
v_gene: TRBV5-1
abundance: -
j_gene: TRBJ1-1

CDR3aa: CASSLGGPNTEAFF
CDR3nt: TGTGCCAGCAGTTTGGGGGGACCGAACACTGAAGCTTTCTTT
d_gene: -
len: 14
v_gene: TRBV21-1
abundance: -
j_gene: TRBJ1-1

CDR3aa: CASSYQQGDYGYTF
CDR3nt: TGTGCCAGCAGCTACCAACAGGGGGACTATGGCTACACCTTC
d_gene: TRBD1
len: 14
v_gene: TRBV11-3
abundance: medium-sized
j_gene: TRBJ1-2

CDR3aa: CASSLASRNRYEQYF
CDR3nt: TGTGCCAGCAGCTTGGCTTCCAGGAACCGCTACGAGCAGTACTTC
d_gene: -
len: 15
v_gene: TRBV7-5
abundance: -
j_gene: TRBJ2-7

CDR3aa: CASSVLGQGASAEAFF
CDR3nt: TGTGCCAGCAGCGTATTGGGACAGGGGGCGTCCGCTGAAGCTTTCTTT
d_gene: TRBD1
len: 16
v_gene: TRBV9
abundance: -
j_gene: TRBJ1-1

CDR3aa: CASSYSRGQNNEQFF
CDR3nt: TGTGCCAGCAGTTACTCTCGGGGACAAAACAATGAGCAGTTCTTC
d_gene: -
len: 15
v_gene: TRBV6-8
abundance: -
j_gene: TRBJ2-1

CDR3aa: CASSATSKNIQYF
CDR3nt: TGTGCCAGCAGTGCCACGTCCAAAAACATTCAGTACTTC
d_gene: -
len: 13
v_gene: TRBV9
abundance: few
j_gene: TRBJ2-4

CDR3aa: CASSPIGYEKLFF
CDR3nt: TGTGCCAGCTCACCGATAGGGTACGAAAAACTGTTTTTT
d_gene: -
len: 13
v_gene: TRBV18
abundance: -
j_gene: TRBJ1-4

CDR3aa: CASSLNSGAYNEQFF
CDR3nt: TGTGCCAGCAGCTTAAACAGCGGAGCCTACAATGAGCAGTTCTTC
d_gene: -
len: 15
v_gene: TRBV11-3
abundance: -
j_gene: TRBJ2-1

CDR3aa: CASSLSYNGLAGAHNEQFF
CDR3nt: TGTGCCAGCAGTTTATCGTATAATGGACTGGCGGGGGCACACAATGAGCAGTTCTTC
d_gene: -
len: 19
v_gene: TRBV28
abundance: few
j_gene: TRBJ2-1

CDR3aa: CASSSGQNYGYTF
CDR3nt: TGTGCCAGCAGTTCGGGACAGAACTATGGCTACACCTTC
d_gene: TRBD1
len: 13
v_gene: TRBV6-8
abundance: few
j_gene: TRBJ1-2

CDR3aa: CASSAPLRDTSSYEQYF
CDR3nt: TGTGCCAGCAGCGCACCCCTCCGGGACACATCCTCCTACGAGCAGTACTTC
d_gene: -
len: 17
v_gene: TRBV11-3
abundance: medium-sized
j_gene: TRBJ2-7

CDR3aa: CATSRDTSGIYEQYF
CDR3nt: TGTGCCACCAGCAGAGACACATCAGGGATCTACGAGCAGTACTTC
d_gene: -
len: 15
v_gene: TRBV15
abundance: few
j_gene: TRBJ2-7

CDR3aa: CASSSSGGKAFF
CDR3nt: TGTGCCAGCAGTTCCTCGGGGGGAAAAGCTTTCTTT
d_gene: -
len: 12
v_gene: TRBV9
abundance: -
j_gene: TRBJ1-1

CDR3aa: CASSQQDYNSPLHF
CDR3nt: TGTGCCAGCAGCCAACAGGATTATAATTCACCCCTCCACTTT
d_gene: -
len: 14
v_gene: TRBV7-7
abundance: few
j_gene: TRBJ1-6

CDR3aa: CASSPRPISRDLPYEQYF
CDR3nt: TGTGCCAGCAGCCCTCGACCCATTTCCCGGGACTTACCCTACGAGCAGTACTTC
d_gene: -
len: 18
v_gene: TRBV11-3
abundance: few
j_gene: TRBJ2-7

CDR3aa: CASSYWSPISYEQYF
CDR3nt: TGTGCCAGCAGTTACTGGTCACCTATTTCCTACGAGCAGTACTTC
d_gene: -
len: 15
v_gene: TRBV6-8
abundance: few
j_gene: TRBJ2-7

CDR3aa: CASSGIGTGGLYEQYF
CDR3nt: TGCGCCAGCAGTGGGATTGGGACAGGGGGACTCTACGAGCAGTACTTC
d_gene: TRBD1
len: 16
v_gene: TRBV10-2
abundance: -
j_gene: TRBJ2-7

CDR3aa: CASSTRVTDTQYF
CDR3nt: TGTGCCAGCAGTACAAGGGTCACAGATACGCAGTATTTT
d_gene: -
len: 13
v_gene: TRBV6-8
abundance: -
j_gene: TRBJ2-3

CDR3aa: CASSVMGRPQETQYF
CDR3nt: TGTGCCAGCAGCGTCATGGGACGGCCCCAAGAGACCCAGTACTTC
d_gene: -
len: 15
v_gene: TRBV9
abundance: -
j_gene: TRBJ2-5

CDR3aa: CASSRDSAGEQYF
CDR3nt: TGCGCCAGCAGTCGGGACTCCGCGGGAGAGCAGTACTTC
d_gene: -
len: 13
v_gene: TRBV23-1
abundance: few
j_gene: TRBJ2-7

CDR3aa: CASTPGNKGYTF
CDR3nt: TGTGCCAGCACCCCAGGGAATAAGGGCTACACCTTC
d_gene: -
len: 12
v_gene: TRBV6-8
abundance: -
j_gene: TRBJ1-2